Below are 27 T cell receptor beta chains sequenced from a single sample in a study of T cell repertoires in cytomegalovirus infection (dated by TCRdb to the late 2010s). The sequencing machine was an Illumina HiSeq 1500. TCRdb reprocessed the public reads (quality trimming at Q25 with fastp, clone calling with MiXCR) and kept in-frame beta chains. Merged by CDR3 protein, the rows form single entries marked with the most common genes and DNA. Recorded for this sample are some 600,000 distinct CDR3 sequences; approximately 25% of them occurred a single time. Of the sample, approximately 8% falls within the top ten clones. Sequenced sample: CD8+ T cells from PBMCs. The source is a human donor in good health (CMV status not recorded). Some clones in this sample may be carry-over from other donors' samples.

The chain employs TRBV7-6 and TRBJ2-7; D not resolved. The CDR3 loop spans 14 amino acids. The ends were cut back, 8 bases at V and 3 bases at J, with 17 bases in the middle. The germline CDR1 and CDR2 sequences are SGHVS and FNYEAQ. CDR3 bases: TGTGCCAGCGCCCACGGGCGCACAAACTACGAGCAGTACTTC. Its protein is CASAHGRTNYEQYF. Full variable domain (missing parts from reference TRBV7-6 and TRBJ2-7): GAGVSQSPRYKVTKRGQDVALRCDPISGHVSLYWYRQALGQGPEFLTYFNYEAQQDKSGLPNDRFSAERPEGSISTLTIQRTEQRDSAMYRCASAHGRTNYEQYFGPGTRLTVT.

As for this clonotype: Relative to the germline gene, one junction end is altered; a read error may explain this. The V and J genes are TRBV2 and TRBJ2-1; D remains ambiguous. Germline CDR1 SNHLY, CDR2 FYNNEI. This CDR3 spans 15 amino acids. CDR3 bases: TGTGCCAGCACCCTAAGCCTCCCCCGGAGCAATGAGCAGATCTTC. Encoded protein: CASTLSLPRSNEQIF.

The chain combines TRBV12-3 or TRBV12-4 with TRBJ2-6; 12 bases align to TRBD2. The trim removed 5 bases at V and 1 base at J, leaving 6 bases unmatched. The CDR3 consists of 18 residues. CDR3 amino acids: CASSPASGGGSGANVLTF. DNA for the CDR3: TGTGCCAGCAGTCCCGCTAGCGGGGGGGGGTCTGGGGCCAACGTCCTGACTTTC.

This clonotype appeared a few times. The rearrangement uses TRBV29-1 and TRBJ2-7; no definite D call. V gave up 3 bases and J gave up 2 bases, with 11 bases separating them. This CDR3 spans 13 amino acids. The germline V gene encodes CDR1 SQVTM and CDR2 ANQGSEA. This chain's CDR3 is CSVDGRHTYEQYV. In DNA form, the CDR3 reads TGCAGCGTTGACGGCAGGCATACCTACGAGCAGTACGTC.

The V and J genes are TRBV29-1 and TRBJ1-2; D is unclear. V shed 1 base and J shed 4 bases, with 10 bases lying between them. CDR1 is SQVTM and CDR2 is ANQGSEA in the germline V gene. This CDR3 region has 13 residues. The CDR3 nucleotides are TGCAGCGTTGAAGTCTCCGGAGGCTATGGCTACACCTTC. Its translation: CSVEVSGGYGYTF.

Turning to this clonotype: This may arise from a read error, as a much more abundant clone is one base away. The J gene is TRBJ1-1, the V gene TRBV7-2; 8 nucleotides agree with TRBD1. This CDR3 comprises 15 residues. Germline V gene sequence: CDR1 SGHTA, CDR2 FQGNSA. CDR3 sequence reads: CVSSRTGPFNTEAFF. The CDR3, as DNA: TGTGTCAGCAGTCGGACAGGGCCGTTCAACACTGAAGCTTTCTTT.

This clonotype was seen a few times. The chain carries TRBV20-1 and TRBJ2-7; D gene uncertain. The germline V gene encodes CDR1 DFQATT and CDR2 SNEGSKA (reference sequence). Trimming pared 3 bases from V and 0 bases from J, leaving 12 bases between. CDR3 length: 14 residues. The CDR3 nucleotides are TGCAGTGCTAGTTCCCTACTCCTCTCCTACGAGCAGTACTTC. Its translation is CSASSLLLSYEQYF.

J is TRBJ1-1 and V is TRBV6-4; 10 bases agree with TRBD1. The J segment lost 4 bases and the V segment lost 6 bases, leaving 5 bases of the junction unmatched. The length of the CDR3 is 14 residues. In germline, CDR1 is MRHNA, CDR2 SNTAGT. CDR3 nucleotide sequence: TGTGCCAGCAGGGGACAGGGGACCTTCACTGAAGCTTTCTTT. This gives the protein CASRGQGTFTEAFF.

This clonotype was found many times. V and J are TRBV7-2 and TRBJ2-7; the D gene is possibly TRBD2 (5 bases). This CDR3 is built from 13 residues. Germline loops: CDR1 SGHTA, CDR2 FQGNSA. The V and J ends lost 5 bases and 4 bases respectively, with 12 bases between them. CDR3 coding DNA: TGTGCCAGCAGCATTCCGGGATCTTACGAGCAGTACTTC. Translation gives CASSIPGSYEQYF.

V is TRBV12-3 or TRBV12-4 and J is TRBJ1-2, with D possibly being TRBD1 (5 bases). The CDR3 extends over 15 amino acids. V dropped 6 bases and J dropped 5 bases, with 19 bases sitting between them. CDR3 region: CASRSKGFRWYGYTF. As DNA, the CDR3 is TGTGCCAGCAGATCCAAGGGGTTCCGGTGGTATGGCTACACCTTC.

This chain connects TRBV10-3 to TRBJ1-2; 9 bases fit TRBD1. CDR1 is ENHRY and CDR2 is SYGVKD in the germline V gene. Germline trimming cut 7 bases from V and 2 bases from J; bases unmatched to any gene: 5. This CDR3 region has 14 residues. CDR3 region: CAIIAGTGNYGYTF. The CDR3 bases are TGTGCCATCATCGCCGGGACAGGGAACTATGGCTACACCTTC.

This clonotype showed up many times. Here the CDR3 reads CAISPGTGGGNEQFF. The CDR3 DNA reads as TGTGCCATCAGCCCCGGGACAGGGGGCGGGAATGAGCAGTTCTTC. The gene calls are TRBV10-3 and TRBJ2-1, with TRBD1 matching 12 bases. The CDR3 extends over 15 amino acids. The V gene end was trimmed by 6 bases and the J gene end by 7 bases; junction bases not matched to a gene: 7. The germline CDR1 and CDR2 sequences are ENHRY and SYGVKD.

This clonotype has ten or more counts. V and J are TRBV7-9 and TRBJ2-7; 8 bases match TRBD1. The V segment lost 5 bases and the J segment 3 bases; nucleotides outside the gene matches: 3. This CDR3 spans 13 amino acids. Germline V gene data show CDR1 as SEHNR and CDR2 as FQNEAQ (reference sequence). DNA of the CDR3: TGTGCCAGCAGCGATGGACAGGGCTACGAGCAGTACTTC. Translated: CASSDGQGYEQYF.

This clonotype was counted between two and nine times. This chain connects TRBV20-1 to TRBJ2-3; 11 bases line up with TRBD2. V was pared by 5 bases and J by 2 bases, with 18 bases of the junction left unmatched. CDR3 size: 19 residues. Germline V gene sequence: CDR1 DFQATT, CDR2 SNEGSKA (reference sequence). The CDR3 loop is CSAHTPGLAVEPYTDTQYF. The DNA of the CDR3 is TGCAGTGCTCACACCCCGGGACTAGCGGTCGAGCCTTACACAGATACGCAGTATTTT.

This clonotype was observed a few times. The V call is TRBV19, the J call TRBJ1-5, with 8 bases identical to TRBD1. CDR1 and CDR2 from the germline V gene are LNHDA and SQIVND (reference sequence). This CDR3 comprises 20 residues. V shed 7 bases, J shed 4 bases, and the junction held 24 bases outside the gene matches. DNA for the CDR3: TGTGCCAGTATCCCCCGGACAGGGTCAGGGGTAGGAGGATTTAATCAGCCCCAGCATTTT. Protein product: CASIPRTGSGVGGFNQPQHF.

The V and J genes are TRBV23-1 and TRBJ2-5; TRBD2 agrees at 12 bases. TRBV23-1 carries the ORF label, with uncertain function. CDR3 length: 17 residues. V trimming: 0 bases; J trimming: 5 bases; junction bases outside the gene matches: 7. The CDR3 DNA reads TGCGCCAGCAGTCAATCCCTACTAGCGGGGGGAGGGGAGACCCAGTACTTC. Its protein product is CASSQSLLAGGGETQYF.

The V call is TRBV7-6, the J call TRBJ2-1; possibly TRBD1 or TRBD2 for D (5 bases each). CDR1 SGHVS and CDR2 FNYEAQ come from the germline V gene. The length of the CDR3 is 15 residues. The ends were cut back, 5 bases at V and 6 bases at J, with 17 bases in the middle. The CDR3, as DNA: TGTGCCAGCAGCCTCTATGGGGGAGACCTCAATGAGCAGTTCTTC. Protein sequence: CASSLYGGDLNEQFF.

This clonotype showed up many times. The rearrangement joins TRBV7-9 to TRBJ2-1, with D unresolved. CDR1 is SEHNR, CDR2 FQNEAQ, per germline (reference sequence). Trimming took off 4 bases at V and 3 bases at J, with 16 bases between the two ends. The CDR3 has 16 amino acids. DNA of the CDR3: TGTGCCAGCAGCTCACGGGCCGGCTCCTTCTACAATGAGCAGTTCTTC. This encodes CASSSRAGSFYNEQFF.

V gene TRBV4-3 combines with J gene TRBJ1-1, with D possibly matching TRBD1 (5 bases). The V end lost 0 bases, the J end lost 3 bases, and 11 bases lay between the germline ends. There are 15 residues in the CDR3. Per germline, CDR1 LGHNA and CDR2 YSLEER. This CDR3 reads CASSQDQGPYTEAFF. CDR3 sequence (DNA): TGCGCCAGCAGCCAAGATCAGGGACCCTACACTGAAGCTTTCTTT.

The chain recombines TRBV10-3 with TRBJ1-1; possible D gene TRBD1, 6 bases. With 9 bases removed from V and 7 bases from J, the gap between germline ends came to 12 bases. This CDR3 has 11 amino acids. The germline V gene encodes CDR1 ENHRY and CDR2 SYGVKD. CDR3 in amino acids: CAIQQGVEAFF. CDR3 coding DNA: TGTGCCATACAACAGGGAGTTGAAGCTTTCTTT.

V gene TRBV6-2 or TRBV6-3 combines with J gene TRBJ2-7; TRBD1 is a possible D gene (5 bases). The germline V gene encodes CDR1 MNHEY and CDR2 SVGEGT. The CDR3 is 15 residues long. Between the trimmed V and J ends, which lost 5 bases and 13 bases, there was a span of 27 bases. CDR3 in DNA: TGTGCCAGCAGTCCCCGGACGGTTCCATACGTCGGACATTACTTC. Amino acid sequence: CASSPRTVPYVGHYF.

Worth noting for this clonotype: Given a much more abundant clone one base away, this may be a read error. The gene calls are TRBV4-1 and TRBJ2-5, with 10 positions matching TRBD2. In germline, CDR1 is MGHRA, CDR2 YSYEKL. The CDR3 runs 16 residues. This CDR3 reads CASSQDSGGYQETQHF. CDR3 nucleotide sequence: TGCGCCAGCAGCCAAGATAGCGGGGGGTACCAAGAGACCCAGCACTTC.

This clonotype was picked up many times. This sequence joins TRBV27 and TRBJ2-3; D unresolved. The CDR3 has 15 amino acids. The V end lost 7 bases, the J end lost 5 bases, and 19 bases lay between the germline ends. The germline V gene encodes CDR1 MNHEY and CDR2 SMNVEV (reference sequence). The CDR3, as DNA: TGTGCCAGCACCTCCGCGGCCTCGGGTTTAGATACGCAGTATTTT. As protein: CASTSAASGLDTQYF.

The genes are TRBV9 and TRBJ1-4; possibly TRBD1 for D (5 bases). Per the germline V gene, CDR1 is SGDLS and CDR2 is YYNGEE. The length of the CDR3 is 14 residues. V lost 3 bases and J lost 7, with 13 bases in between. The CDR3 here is CASSERTWSEKLFF. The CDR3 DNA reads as TGTGCCAGCAGCGAAAGGACATGGTCTGAAAAACTGTTTTTT.

The CDR3 spells CASSPPGGQEYNEQFF. Here the CDR3 DNA reads TGTGCCAGCAGCCCCCCGGGGGGACAAGAGTACAATGAGCAGTTCTTC. This chain connects TRBV7-9 to TRBJ2-1, with D perhaps matching TRBD2 (7 bases). CDR1 is SEHNR, CDR2 FQNEAQ, per germline (reference sequence). V was shortened by 5 bases and J by 4 bases, with 18 bases between the two germline ends. The CDR3 has 16 amino acids.

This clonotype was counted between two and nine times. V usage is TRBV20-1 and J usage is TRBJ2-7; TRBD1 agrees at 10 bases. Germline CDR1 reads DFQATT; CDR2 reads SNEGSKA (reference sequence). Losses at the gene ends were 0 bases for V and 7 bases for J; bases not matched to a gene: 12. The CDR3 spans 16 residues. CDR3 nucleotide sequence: TGCAGTGCTAGAGATCGTTCGGGACAGGGGAGAGGAGAGCAGTACTTC. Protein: CSARDRSGQGRGEQYF.

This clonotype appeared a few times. In nucleotides, the CDR3 is TGTGCCAGCGCCCGTTATAATAGCAATCAGCCCCAGCATTTT. Its protein product is CASARYNSNQPQHF. This chain joins TRBV28 and TRBJ1-5; no clear D gene. V lost 8 bases, J lost 0 bases, and 11 bases lay in between. The length of the CDR3 is 14 residues. Germline V gives CDR1 MDHEN, CDR2 SYDVKM.